The T cell receptor (beta chain) described here comes from a study of T cell responses to AZD1222 COVID-19 vaccine. Study-level background: Both about-4-week and about-12-week second-dose recipients were combined.

Study-level results: Targets within unmutated variant regions were reportedly found for nearly half of spike-specific TCRs. Among the donors, most were white British and more were female, and clonal diversity was possibly underestimated. Vaccine-associated CD4 TCRs spanned spike, dominant at 160-218 and 743-854.

Profiling relied on immunoSEQ multiplex PCR, and the TCRdb table lists in-frame clones only, not all of them. This repertoire shows around 170,000 clones, approximately 90% found once; its top ten account for over 0.75%. A remark on this clone: What it recognizes is unknown.

This CDR3 region has 14 residues. Germline V gene data show CDR1 as MNHEY and CDR2 as SVGEGT. The V gene end was trimmed by 4 bases and the J gene end by 6 bases; junction bases not matched to a gene: 5. The receptor was derived from an adult in good health. V gene TRBV6-2 or TRBV6-3 combines with J gene TRBJ2-7; 11 nucleotides line up with TRBD2. The sample consisted of peripheral blood, taken on day 0 of AZD1222 vaccination. CDR3 sequence (DNA): TGTGCCAGCAGTTCGTTAGCGGGAGGGCCCGAGCAGTACTTC. It specifies CASSSLAGGPEQYF.